This paragraph covers one T cell receptor (beta chain) sequence. The antigen is unknown. A read error may produce the germline difference seen at one junction end. Different DNA sequences within this sample yield the same CDR3. From germline, CDR1 is LNHDA and CDR2 SQIVND (reference sequence). The CDR3 covers 18 residues. The study ran its PCR with 60 Vbeta and 13 Jbeta primers. Profiling relied on immunoSEQ multiplex PCR, and the TCRdb table lists in-frame clones only, not all of them. The sample holds roughly 180,000 clones; about three quarters are singletons and the top ten take approximately 2.3%. This entry is derived from a study of cytomegalovirus exposure and HLA in healthy donors. Study outcomes and limitations: Many donors shared some public TCRs, even though most TCR sequences were rare. The study assumed roughly uniform donor sequencing depth for presence/absence analyses. An observed cluster of highly shared sequence variants was recorded as a likely sequencing artifact. A later analysis linked a missense variant in DCLRE1C to the trimming of TCR beta V and J genes.

The chain combines TRBV19 with TRBJ1-1, with D possibly TRBD1 on 6 matching bases. This receptor was identified in a female donor in good health and CMV-seronegative. Sequenced input: PBMCs. Here the CDR3 DNA reads TGTGCTAGTAGCACAGGGCGTGGGGTAGTCGTTTTTGACACTGAAGCTTTCTTT. The encoded protein is CASSTGRGVVVFDTEAFF.